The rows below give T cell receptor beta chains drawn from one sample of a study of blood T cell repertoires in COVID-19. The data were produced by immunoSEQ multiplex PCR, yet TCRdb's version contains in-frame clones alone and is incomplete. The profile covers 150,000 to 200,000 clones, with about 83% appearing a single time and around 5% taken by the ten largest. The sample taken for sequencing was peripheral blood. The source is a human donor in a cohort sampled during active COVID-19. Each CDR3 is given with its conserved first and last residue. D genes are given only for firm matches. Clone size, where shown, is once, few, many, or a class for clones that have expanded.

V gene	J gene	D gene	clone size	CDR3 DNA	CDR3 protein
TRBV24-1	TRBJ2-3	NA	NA	TGTGCCACCAGTGATGGAGCGGCAGATACGCAGTATTTT	CATSDGAADTQYF
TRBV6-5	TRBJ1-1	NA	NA	TGTGCCAGCAGGGTCACAGAGCAAGCTTTCTTT	CASRVTEQAFF
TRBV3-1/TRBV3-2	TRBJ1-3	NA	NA	TGTGCCAGCAGCCAAACACAGGGAAACACCATATATTTT	CASSQTQGNTIYF
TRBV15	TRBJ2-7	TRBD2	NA	TGTGCCACCAGCATCGGGACTAGCGGGAGTCGTGAGCAGTACTTC	CATSIGTSGSREQYF
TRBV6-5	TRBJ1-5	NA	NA	TGTGCCAGCAGCCAAGCGGGGGCCCAGCAGCCCCAGCATTTT	CASSQAGAQQPQHF
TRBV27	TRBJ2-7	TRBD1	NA	TGTGCCAGCCTGAAGAGGAGACAGGGTGTCGACGAGCAGTACTTC	CASLKRRQGVDEQYF
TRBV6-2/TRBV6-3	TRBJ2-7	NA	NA	TGTGCCAGCAGCCGACCGGGACAAGCCTACGAGCAGTACTTC	CASSRPGQAYEQYF
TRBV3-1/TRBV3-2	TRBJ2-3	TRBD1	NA	TGTGCCAGCAGCCAAGTGACAGGGGGCACAGATACGCAGTATTTT	CASSQVTGGTDTQYF
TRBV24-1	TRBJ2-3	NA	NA	TGTGCCACCAGTGATTTCGGAGTCGGCCCAGCGGCAGATACGCAGTATTTT	CATSDFGVGPAADTQYF
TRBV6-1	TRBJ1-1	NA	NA	TGTGCCAGCAGTGAAATGGGCGTGAGGGCTATCACTGAAGCTTTCTTT	CASSEMGVRAITEAFF
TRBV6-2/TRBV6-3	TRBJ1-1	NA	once	TGTGCCAGCAGTTCCGCGTTTGAGAACACTGAAGCTTTCTTT	CASSSAFENTEAFF
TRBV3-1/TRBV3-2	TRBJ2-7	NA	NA	TGTGCCAGCAGCCAAGGGACTTCCCCCGAGCAGTACTTC	CASSQGTSPEQYF
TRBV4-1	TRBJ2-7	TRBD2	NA	TGCGCCAGCAGCCAAGAAACCGGGAGGAGCGAGCAGTACTTC	CASSQETGRSEQYF
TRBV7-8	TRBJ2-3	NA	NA	TGTGCCAGCAGCTTACGTCCCCCGGGAGTGGGCCCAGATACGCAGTATTTT	CASSLRPPGVGPDTQYF
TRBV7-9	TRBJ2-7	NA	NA	TGTGCCAGCAGCTTACCCCCCAGCTACGAGCAGTACTTC	CASSLPPSYEQYF
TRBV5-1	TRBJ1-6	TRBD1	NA	TGCGCCAGCACCATACAGGGGAGCGGGTCACCCCTCCACTTT	CASTIQGSGSPLHF
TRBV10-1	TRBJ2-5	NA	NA	TGCGCCAGCTCCCGCGAGTTCCAAGAGACCCAGTACTTC	CASSREFQETQYF
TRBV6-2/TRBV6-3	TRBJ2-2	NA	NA	TGTGCCAGCAGTTACCACGGGGGGCCCTCGAACACCGGGGAGCTGTTTTTT	CASSYHGGPSNTGELFF
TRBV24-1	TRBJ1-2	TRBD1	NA	TGTGCCACCAGTGATTCCGGACAGGGATCGGATGGCTACACCTTC	CATSDSGQGSDGYTF
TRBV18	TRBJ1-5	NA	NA	TGTGCCAGCTCCGACGGCTCTCGGGGTTTCAGCAATCAGCCCCAGCATTTT	CASSDGSRGFSNQPQHF
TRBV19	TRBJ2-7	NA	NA	TGTGCCAGTAGTAACCAACTGAAGTTCTACGAGCAGTACTTC	CASSNQLKFYEQYF
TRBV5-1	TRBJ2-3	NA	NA	TGCGCCAGCAGCTTGTCTTTCACAAATACAGATACGCAGTATTTT	CASSLSFTNTDTQYF
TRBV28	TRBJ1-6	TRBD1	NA	TGTGCCAGCACTACGGGGGACAGGGGGTTCTCACCCCTCCACTTT	CASTTGDRGFSPLHF
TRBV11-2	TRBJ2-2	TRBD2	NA	TGTGCCAGCAGCTTTAGCGGGAGGGCCCACACCGGGGAGCTGTTTTTT	CASSFSGRAHTGELFF
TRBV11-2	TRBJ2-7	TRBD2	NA	TGTGCCAGCACCCCCTCCCTAGCGGGAGGTCCTTACGAGCAGTACTTC	CASTPSLAGGPYEQYF
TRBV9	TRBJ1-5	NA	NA	TGTGCCAGCAGCCTTGGCGCGGGGGACCAGCCCCAGCATTTT	CASSLGAGDQPQHF
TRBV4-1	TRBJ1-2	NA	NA	TGCGCCACCTTAGACAGGTACTATGGCTACACCTTC	CATLDRYYGYTF
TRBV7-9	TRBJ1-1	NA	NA	TGTGCCAGCAGCTTAGGTACAGGAACCAACACTGAAGCTTTCTTT	CASSLGTGTNTEAFF
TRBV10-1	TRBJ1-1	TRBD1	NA	TGCGCCAGCAGTGCCCAACAGGGGGAAGTCGCTGAAGCTTTCTTT	CASSAQQGEVAEAFF
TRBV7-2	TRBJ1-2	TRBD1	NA	TGTGCCAGCAGCCCCGGGACAGGGGGCGAGGGAGATACCTTC	CASSPGTGGEGDTF
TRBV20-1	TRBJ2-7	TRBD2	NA	TGCAGTGCTAGTTCGCCCTCGACTAGCGGGACCACCTACGAGCAGTACTTC	CSASSPSTSGTTYEQYF
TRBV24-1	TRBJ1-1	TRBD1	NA	TGTGCCACACAGGGGAATACGAACACTGAAGCTTTCTTT	CATQGNTNTEAFF
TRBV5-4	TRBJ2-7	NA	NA	TGTGCCAGCAGCCCCACCCCCTCCCGAGACGGGTACGAGCAGTACTTC	CASSPTPSRDGYEQYF
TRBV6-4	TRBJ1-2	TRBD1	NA	TGTGCCAGCGGGGGGACAGGGGGAAAAGTGCATGGCTACACCTTC	CASGGTGGKVHGYTF
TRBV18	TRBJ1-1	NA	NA	TGTGCCAGCCGACCCGTCTGGGGAGGGGAGTCAGTGAACACTGAAGCTTTCTTT	CASRPVWGGESVNTEAFF